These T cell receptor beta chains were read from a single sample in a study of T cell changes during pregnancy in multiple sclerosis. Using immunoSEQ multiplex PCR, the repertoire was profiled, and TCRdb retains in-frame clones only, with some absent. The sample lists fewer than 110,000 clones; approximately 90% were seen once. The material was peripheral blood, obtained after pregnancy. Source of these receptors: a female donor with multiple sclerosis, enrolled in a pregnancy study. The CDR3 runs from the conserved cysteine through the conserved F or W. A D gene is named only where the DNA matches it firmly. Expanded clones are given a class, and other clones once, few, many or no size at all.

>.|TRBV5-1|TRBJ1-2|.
CASSHGGMGNYGYTF
TGCGCCAGCAGCCACGGAGGCATGGGAAACTATGGCTACACCTTC
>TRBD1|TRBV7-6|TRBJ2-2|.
CASSFVSGQATGELFF
TGTGCCAGCAGCTTTGTTTCGGGACAGGCCACCGGGGAGCTGTTTTTT
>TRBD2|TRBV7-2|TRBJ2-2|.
CASSWTSGGGTGELFF
TGTGCCAGCAGTTGGACTAGCGGGGGGGGCACCGGGGAGCTGTTTTTT
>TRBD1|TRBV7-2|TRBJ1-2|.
CASSSDRALGGYTF
TGTGCCAGCAGTTCAGACAGGGCCCTGGGTGGCTACACCTTC
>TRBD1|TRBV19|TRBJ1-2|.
CASSRQGTLYYGYTF
TGTGCCAGTAGCAGACAGGGGACACTTTACTATGGCTACACCTTC
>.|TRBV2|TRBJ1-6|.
CASCGHSPAPLHF
TGTGCCAGCTGCGGCCATTCTCCGGCACCCCTCCACTTT
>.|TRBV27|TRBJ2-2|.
CASSLPSNTGELFF
TGTGCCAGCAGTTTACCCTCGAACACCGGGGAGCTGTTTTTT
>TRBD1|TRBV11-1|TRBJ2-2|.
CASSLGQGLTGELFF
TGTGCCAGCAGCTTGGGACAGGGGCTTACCGGGGAGCTGTTTTTT
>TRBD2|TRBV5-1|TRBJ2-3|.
CASSSLAGIDTDTQYF
TGCGCCAGCAGCTCACTAGCGGGAATCGACACAGATACGCAGTATTTT
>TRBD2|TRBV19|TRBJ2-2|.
CASSRSGGANTGELFF
TGTGCCAGTAGTAGGTCGGGAGGCGCGAACACCGGGGAGCTGTTTTTT
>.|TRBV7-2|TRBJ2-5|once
CASSSQGAGQETQYF
TGTGCCAGCAGCTCCCAGGGTGCGGGGCAAGAGACCCAGTACTTC